This T cell receptor beta chain was documented in a study of T cell changes during pregnancy in multiple sclerosis. CDR1 and CDR2 from the germline V gene are SGHNT and YENEEA. V gave up 1 base and J gave up 3 bases, with 9 bases separating them. The CDR3 totals 14 residues. Repertoires were generated with immunoSEQ multiplex PCR, while TCRdb's copy carries only in-frame clones and drops some. Of about 38,000 clones listed, approximately 94% are singletons. The specimen comprised CD4+ T cells from peripheral blood mononuclear cells, sampled in the second trimester of pregnancy. The origin of this receptor is a female donor with multiple sclerosis, enrolled in a pregnancy study. This chain joins TRBV11-3 and TRBJ2-5, with D perhaps TRBD2 (5 bases). CDR3 residues: CASSLGLREETQYF. The CDR3 DNA is TGTGCCAGCAGCTTAGGACTGCGGGAAGAGACCCAGTACTTC.